This T cell receptor (beta chain) is from a study of cytomegalovirus exposure and HLA in healthy donors. Germline CDR1 is SGDLS and CDR2 is YYNGEE. This CDR3 is built from 12 residues. The V gene lost 4 bases and the J gene lost 7 bases, with 9 bases spanning the gap. Only a few counts were recorded for this clone. Researchers ran the PCR with 60 Vbeta and 13 Jbeta primers. Sequencing used immunoSEQ multiplex PCR; TCRdb keeps in-frame clones, though not all of them. The table shows just over 25,000 clones, with roughly 70% occurring only once. This receptor was obtained from a woman aged 45-60 years in good health and CMV-seronegative. The chain combines TRBV9 with TRBJ2-1; D gene ambiguous. The sequenced sample consisted of PBMCs. The CDR3 sequence: CASSLSGNEQFF. DNA of the CDR3: TGTGCCAGCAGCTTGAGTGGTAATGAGCAGTTCTTC.